The rows below give T cell receptor beta chains drawn from one sample of a study of blood T cell repertoires in COVID-19. Clones were read by immunoSEQ multiplex PCR, and TCRdb kept only the in-frame ones, dropping some. The sample lists approximately 170,000 clones; around 85% were seen once. The source material was peripheral blood. These receptor sequences come from a man aged 30 to 39 with acute or convalescent COVID-19. The CDR3 runs from the conserved cysteine through the conserved F or W. D genes are given only for firm matches. Some rows have no size entry. The others give once, few or many, or a class for an expanded clone.

j_call,clone_size,v_call,d_call,cdr3_aa,cdr3_nt
TRBJ1-6,-,TRBV6-1,-,CASSDRRPSPLHF,TGTGCCAGCAGTGACAGGAGGCCGTCACCCCTCCACTTT
TRBJ1-3,-,TRBV28,-,CASISVGNTIYF,TGTGCCAGCATCTCGGTGGGAAACACCATATATTTT
TRBJ1-5,-,TRBV24-1,TRBD1,CATSDFLIGGQGARPSNQPQHF,TGTGCCACCAGTGATTTCTTAATTGGGGGCCAGGGGGCACGCCCTAGCAATCAGCCCCAGCATTTT
TRBJ2-7,-,TRBV20-1,-,CSARNSYEQYF,TGCAGTGCTAGAAATAGTTACGAGCAGTACTTC
TRBJ1-1,-,TRBV7-3,-,CASSLSGLPREAFF,TGTGCCAGCAGCTTATCCGGCCTCCCGAGGGAAGCTTTCTTT
TRBJ2-7,-,TRBV6-7,-,CASHPPQVSSYEQYF,TGTGCCAGCCACCCTCCCCAGGTAAGCTCCTACGAGCAGTACTTC
TRBJ1-5,-,TRBV12-3/TRBV12-4,-,CASSQGWGQPQHF,TGTGCCAGCAGCCAGGGTTGGGGCCAGCCCCAGCATTTT
TRBJ2-2,-,TRBV9,TRBD2,CASSVWSGRRSTGELFF,TGTGCCAGCAGCGTATGGAGCGGGAGGAGGAGCACCGGGGAGCTGTTTTTT
TRBJ1-2,-,TRBV6-6,-,CASSYSQTGPNYGYTF,TGTGCCAGCAGTTACTCACAGACAGGTCCCAACTATGGCTACACCTTC
TRBJ2-3,-,TRBV3-1/TRBV3-2,-,CASSQARGDTQYF,TGTGCCAGCAGCCAAGCCCGGGGAGATACGCAGTATTTT
TRBJ2-2,-,TRBV6-5,-,CASSYQNTGELFF,TGTGCCAGCAGTTACCAGAACACCGGGGAGCTGTTTTTT
TRBJ1-1,-,TRBV18,-,CASSPLGVGGTEAFF,TGTGCCAGCTCACCACTAGGAGTAGGGGGCACTGAAGCTTTCTTT
TRBJ1-6,-,TRBV30,-,CAWSQGTGNSPLHF,TGTGCCTGGAGCCAGGGGACGGGGAATTCACCCCTCCACTTT
TRBJ1-2,-,TRBV3-1/TRBV3-2,TRBD1,CASSQDQGGGYTF,TGTGCCAGCAGCCAAGATCAGGGGGGAGGCTACACCTTC
TRBJ2-3,-,TRBV7-3,TRBD1,CASSEQGGLDTQYF,TGTGCCAGCAGCGAACAGGGGGGTTTGGATACGCAGTATTTT
TRBJ2-1,-,TRBV7-8,-,CASSLEFEGEYFYNEQFF,TGTGCCAGCAGCTTAGAGTTCGAGGGCGAATATTTCTACAATGAGCAGTTCTTC
TRBJ2-7,-,TRBV30,TRBD1,CAWSPGQPYEQYF,TGTGCCTGGAGTCCGGGACAGCCCTACGAGCAGTACTTC
TRBJ1-1,-,TRBV6-5,-,CASRAQGPAEAFF,TGTGCCAGCAGGGCCCAGGGCCCCGCTGAAGCTTTCTTT
TRBJ1-2,-,TRBV5-1,TRBD1,CASSRGQGITGYTF,TGCGCCAGCAGCAGAGGACAGGGTATAACAGGCTACACCTTC
TRBJ1-1,-,TRBV29-1,-,CSVGRAGDPNTEAFF,TGCAGCGTTGGGCGGGCAGGGGACCCGAACACTGAAGCTTTCTTT
TRBJ1-1,-,TRBV6-5,-,CASSSSGAFGEAFF,TGTGCCAGCAGTTCCTCGGGGGCATTCGGTGAAGCTTTCTTT
TRBJ1-2,few,TRBV5-1,-,CASSQNRQNYGYTF,TGCGCCAGCAGCCAAAACCGACAGAACTATGGCTACACCTTC
TRBJ1-1,-,TRBV4-1,-,CASSTRANTEAFF,TGCGCCAGCTCCACCAGGGCGAACACTGAAGCTTTCTTT
TRBJ1-6,-,TRBV18,-,CASSPLEAGLYQGSPLHF,TGTGCCAGCTCACCATTGGAGGCAGGTCTCTATCAAGGGTCACCCCTCCACTTT
TRBJ1-4,-,TRBV4-2,-,CASSPTLAMGGSTNEKLFF,TGTGCCAGCAGCCCCACTTTGGCCATGGGAGGCTCCACTAATGAAAAACTGTTTTTT
TRBJ1-1,-,TRBV28,-,CASSMGGGVHTEAFF,TGTGCCAGCAGTATGGGGGGAGGGGTGCACACTGAAGCTTTCTTT
TRBJ2-1,-,TRBV30,-,CAYRQASYNEQFF,TGTGCATATAGACAGGCCTCCTACAATGAGCAGTTCTTC
TRBJ1-1,-,TRBV19,TRBD1,CASRDRAMNTEAFF,TGTGCCAGTAGGGACAGGGCTATGAACACTGAAGCTTTCTTT
TRBJ1-1,-,TRBV5-6,-,CASSPTYTDQGEAFF,TGTGCCAGCAGCCCTACATACACGGACCAGGGTGAAGCTTTCTTT
TRBJ1-2,-,TRBV28,TRBD1,CASSPTGGGYGYTF,TGTGCCAGCAGCCCGACAGGGGGTGGCTATGGCTACACCTTC
TRBJ2-5,-,TRBV3-1/TRBV3-2,-,CASSQDPTATQYF,TGTGCCAGCAGCCAGGACCCGACAGCGACCCAGTACTTC
TRBJ1-5,-,TRBV18,-,CASSPDQGGPQHF,TGTGCCAGCTCCCCGGACCAAGGAGGTCCCCAGCATTTT
TRBJ1-1,-,TRBV11-2,-,CASSLDRGGGEAFF,TGTGCCAGCAGCTTAGATCGGGGAGGAGGTGAAGCTTTCTTT
TRBJ1-5,few,TRBV9,-,CASSVAGESNQPQHF,TGTGCCAGCAGCGTAGCGGGGGAAAGCAATCAGCCCCAGCATTTT
TRBJ1-2,-,TRBV28,TRBD1,CASSLVDRGLGYTF,TGTGCCAGCAGTTTAGTGGACAGGGGGCTTGGCTACACCTTC
TRBJ2-3,once,TRBV5-1,-,CASREVSGKNTDTQYF,TGCGCCAGCAGAGAGGTCTCGGGGAAAAACACAGATACGCAGTATTTT
TRBJ1-2,-,TRBV27,-,CASSSPTRGGYTF,TGTGCCAGCAGCAGCCCGACAAGGGGGGGCTACACCTTC
TRBJ2-1,-,TRBV11-3,-,CASSQRGGYNEQFF,TGTGCCAGCAGCCAAAGGGGGGGATACAATGAGCAGTTCTTC
TRBJ1-1,-,TRBV10-3,-,CAISVGGGRAEAFF,TGTGCCATCAGTGTTGGGGGGGGCCGTGCTGAAGCTTTCTTT
TRBJ2-7,-,TRBV29-1,-,CSVALANEQYF,TGCAGCGTTGCCCTAGCGAACGAGCAGTACTTC
TRBJ1-2,-,TRBV20-1,-,CSARFGEGYTF,TGCAGTGCTAGATTCGGGGAAGGCTACACCTTC
TRBJ2-3,-,TRBV19,-,CASSSEPRRYF,TGTGCCAGTAGCTCGGAACCGCGGAGGTATTTT
TRBJ2-7,-,TRBV5-1,TRBD1,CASKPTGGEYEQYF,TGCGCCAGCAAACCGACAGGGGGCGAATACGAGCAGTACTTC
TRBJ2-3,-,TRBV7-2,-,CASSLEFYTDTQYF,TGTGCCAGCAGCTTAGAGTTCTACACAGATACGCAGTATTTT
TRBJ2-2,-,TRBV30,-,CAWRRQVELFF,TGTGCCTGGAGGCGACAGGTTGAGCTGTTTTTT
TRBJ1-2,-,TRBV6-5,TRBD1,CASSQRDSSNYGYTF,TGTGCCAGCAGCCAGAGGGACAGCTCTAACTATGGCTACACCTTC
TRBJ2-5,-,TRBV10-3,-,CAISDRPDVKTQYF,TGTGCCATCAGTGACCGCCCAGATGTAAAGACCCAGTACTTC
TRBJ2-7,-,TRBV11-2,TRBD1,CASSFLPGQGSYEQYF,TGTGCCAGCAGCTTTTTGCCGGGACAGGGGTCCTACGAGCAGTACTTC